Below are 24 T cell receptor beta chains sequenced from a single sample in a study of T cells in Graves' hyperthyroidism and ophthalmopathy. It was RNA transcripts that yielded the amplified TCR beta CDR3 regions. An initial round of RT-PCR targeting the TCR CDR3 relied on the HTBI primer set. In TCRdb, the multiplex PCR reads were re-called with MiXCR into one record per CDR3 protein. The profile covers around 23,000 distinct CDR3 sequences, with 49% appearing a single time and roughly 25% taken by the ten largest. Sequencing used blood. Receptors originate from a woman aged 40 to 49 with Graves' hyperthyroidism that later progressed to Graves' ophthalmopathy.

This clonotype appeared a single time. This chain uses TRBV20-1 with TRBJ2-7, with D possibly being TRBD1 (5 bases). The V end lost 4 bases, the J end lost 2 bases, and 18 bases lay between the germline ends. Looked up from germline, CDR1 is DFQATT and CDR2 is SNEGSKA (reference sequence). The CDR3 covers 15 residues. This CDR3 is CSATDQGGKAYEQYF. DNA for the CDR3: TGCAGTGCTACGGACCAGGGTGGAAAGGCCTACGAGCAGTACTTC.

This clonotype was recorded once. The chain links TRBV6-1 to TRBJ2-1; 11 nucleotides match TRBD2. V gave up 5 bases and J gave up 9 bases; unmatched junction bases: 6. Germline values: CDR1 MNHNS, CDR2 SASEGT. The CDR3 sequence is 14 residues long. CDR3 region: CASSLAGGLGEQFF. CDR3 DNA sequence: TGTGCCAGCAGTTTAGCGGGAGGGCTAGGTGAGCAGTTCTTC.

This CDR3 is CASSELQTAREQYF. CDR3 bases: TGTGCCAGCAGTGAACTCCAGACCGCTCGCGAGCAGTACTTC. The genes are TRBV2 and TRBJ2-7; D gene uncertain. The CDR3 covers 14 residues. Germline CDR1 SNHLY, CDR2 FYNNEI. V was pared by 2 bases and J by 6 bases, with 14 bases between.

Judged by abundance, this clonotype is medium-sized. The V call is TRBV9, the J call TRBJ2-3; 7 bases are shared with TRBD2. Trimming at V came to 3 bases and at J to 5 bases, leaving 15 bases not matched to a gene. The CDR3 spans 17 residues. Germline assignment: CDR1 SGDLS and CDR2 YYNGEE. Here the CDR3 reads CASSEKLAGEWGDTQYF. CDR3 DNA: TGTGCCAGCAGCGAAAAGTTGGCGGGAGAGTGGGGAGATACGCAGTATTTT. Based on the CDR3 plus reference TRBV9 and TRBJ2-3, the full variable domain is DSGVTQTPKHLITATGQRVTLRCSPRSGDLSVYWYQQSLDQGLQFLIQYYNGEERAKGNILERFSAQQFPDLHSELNLSSLELGDSALYFCASSEKLAGEWGDTQYFGPGTRLTVL.

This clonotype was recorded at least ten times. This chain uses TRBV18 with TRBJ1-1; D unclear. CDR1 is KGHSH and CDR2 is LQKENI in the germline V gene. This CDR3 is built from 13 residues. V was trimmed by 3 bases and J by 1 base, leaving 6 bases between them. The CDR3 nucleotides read TGTGCCAGCTCACCGCGTGAGAACACTGAAGCTTTCTTT. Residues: CASSPRENTEAFF.

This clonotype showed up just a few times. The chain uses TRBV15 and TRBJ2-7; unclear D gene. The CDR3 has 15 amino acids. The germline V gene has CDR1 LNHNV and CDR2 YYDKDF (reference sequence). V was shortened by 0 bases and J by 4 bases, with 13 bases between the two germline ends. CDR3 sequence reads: CATSRDGARSYEQYF. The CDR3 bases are TGTGCCACCAGCAGAGATGGTGCCAGGAGTTACGAGCAGTACTTC.

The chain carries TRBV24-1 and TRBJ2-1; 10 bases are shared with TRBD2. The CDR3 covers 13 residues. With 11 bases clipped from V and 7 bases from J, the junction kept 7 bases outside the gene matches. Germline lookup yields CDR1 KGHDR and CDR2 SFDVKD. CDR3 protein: CASPSGSRNEQFF. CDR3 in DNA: TGTGCCAGCCCTAGCGGGAGTAGGAATGAGCAGTTCTTC.

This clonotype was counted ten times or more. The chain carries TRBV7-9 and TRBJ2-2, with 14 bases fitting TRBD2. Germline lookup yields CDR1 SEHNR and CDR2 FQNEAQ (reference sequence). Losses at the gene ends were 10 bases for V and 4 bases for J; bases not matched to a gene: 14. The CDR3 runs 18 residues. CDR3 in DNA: TGTGCCACCCGATCCGGGACTAGCGGGAGAAGGCGCACCGGGGAGCTGTTTTTT. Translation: CATRSGTSGRRRTGELFF. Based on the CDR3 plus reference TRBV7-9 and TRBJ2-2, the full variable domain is DTGVSQNPRHKITKRGQNVTFRCDPISEHNRLYWYRQTLGQGPEFLTYFQNEAQLEKSRLLSDRFSAERPKGSFSTLEIQRTEQGDSAMYLCATRSGTSGRRRTGELFFGEGSRLTVL.

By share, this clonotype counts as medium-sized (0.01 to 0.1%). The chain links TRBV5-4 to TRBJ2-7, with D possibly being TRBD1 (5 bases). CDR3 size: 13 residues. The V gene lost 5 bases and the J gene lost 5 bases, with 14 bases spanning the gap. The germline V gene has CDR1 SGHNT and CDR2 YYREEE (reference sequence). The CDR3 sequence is CASRSDRLHEQYF. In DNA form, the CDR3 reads TGTGCCAGCAGATCCGACAGACTTCACGAGCAGTACTTC.

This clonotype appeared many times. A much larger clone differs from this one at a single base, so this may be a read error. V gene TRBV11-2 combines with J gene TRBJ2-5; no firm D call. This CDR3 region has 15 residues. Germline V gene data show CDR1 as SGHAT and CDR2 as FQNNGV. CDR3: CAGSLDLPEGETQYF. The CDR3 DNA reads TGTGCCGGCAGCTTAGATCTTCCCGAAGGGGAGACCCAGTACTTC.

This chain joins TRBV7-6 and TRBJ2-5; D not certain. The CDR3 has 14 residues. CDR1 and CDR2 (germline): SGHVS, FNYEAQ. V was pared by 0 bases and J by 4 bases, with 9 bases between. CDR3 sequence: CASSLAGLGETQYF. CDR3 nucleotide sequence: TGTGCCAGCAGCTTAGCAGGGCTCGGAGAGACCCAGTACTTC.

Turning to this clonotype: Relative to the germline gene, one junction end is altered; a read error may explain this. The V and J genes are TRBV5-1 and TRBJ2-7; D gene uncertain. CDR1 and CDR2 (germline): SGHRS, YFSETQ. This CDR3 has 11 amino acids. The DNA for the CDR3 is TGCGACAGCAGCTTCTTTGATGAGCAGTACTTC. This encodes CDSSFFDEQYF.

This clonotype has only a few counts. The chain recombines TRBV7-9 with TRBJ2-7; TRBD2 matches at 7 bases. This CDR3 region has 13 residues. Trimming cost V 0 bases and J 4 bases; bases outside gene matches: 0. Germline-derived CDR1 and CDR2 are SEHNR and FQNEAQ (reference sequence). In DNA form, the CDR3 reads TGTGCCAGCAGCTTAGCGGGGGGGTACGAGCAGTACTTC. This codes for CASSLAGGYEQYF.

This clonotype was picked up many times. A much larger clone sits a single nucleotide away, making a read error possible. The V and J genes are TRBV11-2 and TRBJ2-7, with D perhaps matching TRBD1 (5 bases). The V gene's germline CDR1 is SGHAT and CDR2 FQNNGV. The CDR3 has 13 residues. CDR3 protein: CASSSGPSYGQYF. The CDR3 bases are TGTGCCAGCAGCTCAGGGCCCTCCTACGGGCAGTACTTC.

In DNA form, the CDR3 reads TGTGCCAGCAGCTTAACAGCGGGGAACTCCTACGAGCAGTACTTC. Amino acid sequence: CASSLTAGNSYEQYF. The chain has TRBV7-9 and TRBJ2-7; 7 nucleotides line up with TRBD2. V lost 2 bases, J lost 0 bases, and 4 bases stayed unmatched. Germline lookup yields CDR1 SEHNR and CDR2 FQNEAQ (reference sequence). The CDR3 is 15 amino acids.

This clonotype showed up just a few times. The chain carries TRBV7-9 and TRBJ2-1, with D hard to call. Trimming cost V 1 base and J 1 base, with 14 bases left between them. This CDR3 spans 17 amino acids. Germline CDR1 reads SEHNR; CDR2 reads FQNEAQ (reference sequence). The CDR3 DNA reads TGTGCCAGCAGCTTAGGGGTTCTCGACCGTTCCTACAATGAGCAGTTCTTC. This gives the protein CASSLGVLDRSYNEQFF.

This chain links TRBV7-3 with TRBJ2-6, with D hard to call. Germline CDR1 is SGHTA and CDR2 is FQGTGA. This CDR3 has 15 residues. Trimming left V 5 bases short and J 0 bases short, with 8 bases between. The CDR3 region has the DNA TGTGCCAGCAGCCAAGATAACTCTGGGGCCAACGTCCTGACTTTC. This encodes CASSQDNSGANVLTF.

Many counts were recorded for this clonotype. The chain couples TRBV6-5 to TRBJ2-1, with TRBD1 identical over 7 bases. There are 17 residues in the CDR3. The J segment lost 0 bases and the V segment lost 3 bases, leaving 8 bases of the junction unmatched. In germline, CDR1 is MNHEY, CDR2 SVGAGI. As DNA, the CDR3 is TGTGCCAGCAGTTATCTCGCCGGGACAGCCTCCTACAATGAGCAGTTCTTC. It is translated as CASSYLAGTASYNEQFF.

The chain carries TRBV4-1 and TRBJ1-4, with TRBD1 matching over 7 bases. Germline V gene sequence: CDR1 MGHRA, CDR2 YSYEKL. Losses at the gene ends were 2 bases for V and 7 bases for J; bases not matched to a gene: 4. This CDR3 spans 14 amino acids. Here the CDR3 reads CASSQRGLSEKLFF. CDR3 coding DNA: TGCGCCAGCAGCCAAAGGGGGCTTAGTGAAAAACTGTTTTTT.

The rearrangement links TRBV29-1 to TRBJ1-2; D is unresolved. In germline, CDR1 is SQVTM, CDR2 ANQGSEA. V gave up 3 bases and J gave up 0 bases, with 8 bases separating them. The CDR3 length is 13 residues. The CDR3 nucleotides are TGCAGCGTTGAGGCCCACGCTAACTATGGCTACACCTTC. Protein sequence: CSVEAHANYGYTF.

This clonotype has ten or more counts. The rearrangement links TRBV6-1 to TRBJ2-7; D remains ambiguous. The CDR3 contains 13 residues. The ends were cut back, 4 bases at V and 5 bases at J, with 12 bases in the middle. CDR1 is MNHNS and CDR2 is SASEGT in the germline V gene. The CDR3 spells CASSVAGWDEQYF. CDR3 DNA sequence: TGTGCCAGCAGTGTGGCTGGCTGGGACGAGCAGTACTTC.

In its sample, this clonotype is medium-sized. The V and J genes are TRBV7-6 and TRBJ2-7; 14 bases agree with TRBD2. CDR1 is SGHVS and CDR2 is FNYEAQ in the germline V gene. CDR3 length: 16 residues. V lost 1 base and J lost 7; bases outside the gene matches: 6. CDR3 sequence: CASSLGSGTSGGEQYF. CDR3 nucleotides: TGTGCCAGCAGCTTAGGATCGGGGACTAGCGGGGGAGAGCAGTACTTC.

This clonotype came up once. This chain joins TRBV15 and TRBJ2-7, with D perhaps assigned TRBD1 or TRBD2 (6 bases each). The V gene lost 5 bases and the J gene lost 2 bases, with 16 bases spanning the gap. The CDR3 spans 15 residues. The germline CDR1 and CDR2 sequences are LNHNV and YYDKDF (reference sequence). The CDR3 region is CATSRGQGVAYEQYF. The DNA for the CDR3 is TGTGCCACCAGCCGGGGGCAGGGAGTGGCCTACGAGCAGTACTTC.

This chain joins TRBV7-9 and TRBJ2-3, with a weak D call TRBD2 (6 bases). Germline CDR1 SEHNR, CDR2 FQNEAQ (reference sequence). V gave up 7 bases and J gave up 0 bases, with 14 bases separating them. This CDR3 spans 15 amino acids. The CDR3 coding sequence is TGTGCCAGCACCCCAGGGCGGGGAAGCACAGATACGCAGTATTTT. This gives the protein CASTPGRGSTDTQYF.